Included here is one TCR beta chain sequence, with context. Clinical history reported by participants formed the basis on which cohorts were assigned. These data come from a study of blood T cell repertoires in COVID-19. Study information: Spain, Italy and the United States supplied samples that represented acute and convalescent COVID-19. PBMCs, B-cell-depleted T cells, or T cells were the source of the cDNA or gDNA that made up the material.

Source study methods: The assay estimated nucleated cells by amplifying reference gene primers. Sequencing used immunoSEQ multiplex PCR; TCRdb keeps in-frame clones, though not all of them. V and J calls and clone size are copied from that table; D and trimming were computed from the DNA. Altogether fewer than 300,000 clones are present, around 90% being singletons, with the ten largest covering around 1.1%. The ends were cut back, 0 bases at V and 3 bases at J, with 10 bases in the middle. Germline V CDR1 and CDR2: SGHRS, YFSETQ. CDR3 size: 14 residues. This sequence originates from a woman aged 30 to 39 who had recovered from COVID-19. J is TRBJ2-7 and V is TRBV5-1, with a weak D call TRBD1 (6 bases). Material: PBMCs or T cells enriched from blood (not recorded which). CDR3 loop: CASSLAGDNYEQYF. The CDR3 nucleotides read TGCGCCAGCAGCTTGGCCGGGGACAACTACGAGCAGTACTTC.